This T cell receptor (beta chain) was sequenced in a study of cytomegalovirus exposure and HLA in healthy donors. Study results and caveats: Some public TCRs appeared in many individuals, while most sequences were rare.

The repertoire was sequenced with immunoSEQ multiplex PCR; TCRdb's copy has only in-frame clones and lacks some. The sample lists about 160,000 clones; 89% were seen once. V gave up 2 bases and J gave up 6 bases, with 13 bases separating them. Germline V gene sequence: CDR1 MGHDK, CDR2 SYGVNS. The CDR3 totals 14 residues. A note on this clone: Its specificity is unknown.

Specimen: PBMCs. The chain couples TRBV25-1 to TRBJ1-2, with D perhaps TRBD1 (5 bases). The receptor was derived from a man in his late teens or twenties in good health and CMV-seropositive. CDR3 amino acids: CASSEPGSTNGYTF. Here the CDR3 DNA reads TGTGCCAGCAGTGAACCAGGGTCTACTAATGGCTACACCTTC.